Here is one TCR beta chain with its context. This record belongs to a study of blood T cell repertoires in COVID-19. Study at large: The study drew acute and convalescent COVID-19 samples from the United States, Italy and Spain. From T cells, B-cell-depleted T cells, or PBMCs came the material, which was cDNA or gDNA.

Trimming took 10 bases from V and 0 from J; bases not matched to a gene: 8. Germline CDR1 is ENHRY and CDR2 is SYGVKD. CDR3 length equals 16 residues. The method was immunoSEQ multiplex PCR; TCRdb's version includes in-frame clones alone and lacks a portion of them. In the table there are 63,000 or so clones, around 86% of which are singletons. The V gene is TRBV10-3, the J gene TRBJ2-3; 12 nucleotides match TRBD2. The sample comprised peripheral blood. The TCR was taken from a man between 65 and 85 years old with active COVID-19. The CDR3 DNA reads TGTGCCACTACTAGCGGGAGGTCCTCTAGCACAGATACGCAGTATTTT. Its protein product is CATTSGRSSSTDTQYF.